A single T cell receptor beta chain is shown here with its context. The target of this receptor is not known. Base qualities are not at hand, and no much larger clone is one base apart. The sample belongs to a study of blood T cell repertoires in COVID-19 (TCRdb year 2020). Concerning the study at large: Samples from collaborators originated in the United States, Italy and Spain and spanned both the acute and convalescent phases of COVID-19. The material from the prospective study consisted of cDNA or gDNA derived from T cells, B-cell-depleted T cells, or PBMCs. The dataset comprised deeply sampled blood TCRbeta repertoires from subjects exposed to, actively infected with, or recovered from COVID-19. The repertoires were released in a freely available public database meant as a resource for research on the immune response to SARS-CoV-2. The samples were drawn from the first 160 participants of the ongoing ImmuneRACE study and from some 1,300 subjects provided by 6 global collaborators. A de-identified subject ID, COVID-19 status, age in years and sex were almost always included in the sample metadata. Where available, HLA class I and class II types were taken from metadata supplied by the sample provider and were not determined by assay-based typing. What the work shows at the level of the full study, not this receptor alone: How much clinical and demographic metadata was included differed by source and by participant, and the metadata was provided uncurated.

Participants in the prospective study were enrolled through a virtual design, were aged 18 to 89 years, and lived in fewer than 30 United States geographic areas. In the prospective study, participants were assigned to cohorts based on the clinical history participants reported in a screening survey and a study questionnaire. For ImmuneRACE Cohort 3, a participant was defined as recovered based on two consecutive negative NP/OP PCR tests, clearance by a healthcare professional, or resolution of symptoms. In the prospective study, mobile phlebotomists collected whole blood, serum and a nasopharyngeal or oropharyngeal swab from each participant. Prospective study participants could optionally give additional blood draws and questionnaires over a roughly two-month period. Prospective study blood samples were shipped either frozen or at room temperature before DNA extraction. Taken from the germline V gene, the CDR1 and CDR2 loops are MNHEY and SVGAGI. Germline trimming amounts to 4 bases on V and 2 bases on J, with 4 as the count of junction bases outside the gene matches. The CDR3 numbers 14 residues from cysteine through phenylalanine. Of all the DNA, just the CDR3 is kept, 42 bases in frame from base 1.

TCRbeta CDR3 regions were amplified from genomic DNA using the immunoSEQ Assay, a bias-controlled multiplex PCR. In the source study's methods: The number of nucleated cells in each sample was estimated from the amplification of reference gene primers within the assay. To quantify the absolute abundance of each unique TCRbeta CDR3 rearrangement, sequence reads were collapsed and filtered. For each sample, productive Simpson clonality was calculated as the square root of Simpson's diversity index over productive rearrangements. What TCRdb holds here is the immuneACCESS table cut down to in-frame rearrangements. Part of the clones is not present; checked against another copy, under half of the missing clones reflect an unresolved V gene, and the others are unexplained. The D gene and trimming were derived from the DNA, and the V and J assignments and clone size from that table. The sample table records about 330,000 clones; over 70% of these occur just once. Together, the top ten hold more than 5% of the sample.

This receptor was identified in a man in his thirties or forties who had recovered from COVID-19. The rearranged chain carries TRBV6-5 and TRBJ1-1, and 7 junction bases match TRBD1. The sample taken for sequencing was PBMCs or T cells enriched from blood (not recorded which). The CDR3 sequence is CASSSDRVNTEAFF. The nucleotides read TGTGCCAGCAGTTCTGACAGGGTCAACACTGAAGCTTTCTTT.